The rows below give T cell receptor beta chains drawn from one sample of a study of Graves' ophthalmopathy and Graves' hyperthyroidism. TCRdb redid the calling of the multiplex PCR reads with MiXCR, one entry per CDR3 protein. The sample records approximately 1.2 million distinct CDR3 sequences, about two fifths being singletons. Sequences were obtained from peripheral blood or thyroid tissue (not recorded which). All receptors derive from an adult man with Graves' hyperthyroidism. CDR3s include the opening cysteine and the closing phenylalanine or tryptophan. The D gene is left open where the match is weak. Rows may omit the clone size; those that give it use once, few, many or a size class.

CASSPEGARLGQETQYF TGTGCCAGCAGCCCAGAGGGGGCCCGACTCGGGCAAGAGACCCAGTACTTC TRBV7-9 TRBD1 TRBJ2-5 many 17
CSYLGGDQPQHF TGCAGCTACTTGGGAGGGGACCAGCCCCAGCATTTT TRBV29-1 . TRBJ1-5 few 12
CASNRDTF TGTGCCTCGAACCGGGACACCTTC TRBV30 . TRBJ1-2 . 8
CAIKSGHSGNTIYF TGTGCCATCAAGTCGGGGCACTCTGGAAACACCATATATTTT TRBV10-3 . TRBJ1-3 few 14
CASSLEVRSYEQYF TGTGCCAGCAGCTTAGAGGTCAGGTCCTACGAGCAGTACTTC TRBV11-2 . TRBJ2-7 few 14
CSVRTGHEKLFF TGCAGCGTCCGGACAGGGCATGAAAAACTGTTTTTT TRBV29-1 TRBD1 TRBJ1-4 . 12
CATSRGVEREAGELFF TGTGCCACCAGCAGGGGAGTGGAGCGGGAGGCCGGGGAGCTGTTTTTT TRBV15 TRBD2 TRBJ2-2 . 16
CASSPPGSGNTIYF TGTGCCAGCAGCCCCCCTGGATCTGGAAACACCATATATTTT TRBV9 . TRBJ1-3 many 14
CASSVETGVGSPLHF TGTGCCAGCAGCGTGGAGACAGGGGTAGGTTCACCCCTCCACTTT TRBV9 TRBD1 TRBJ1-6 many 15
CASSLASTGLGQETQYF TGCGCCAGCAGCTTGGCCTCGACAGGGCTCGGGCAAGAGACCCAGTACTTC TRBV5-1 TRBD1 TRBJ2-5 few 17
CASSYSHNSEAFF TGTGCCAGCAGTTACTCCCACAATTCTGAAGCTTTCTTT TRBV6-5 . TRBJ1-1 . 13
CASSLGESEAFF TGCGCCAGCAGCTTGGGGGAATCTGAAGCTTTCTTT TRBV5-1 . TRBJ1-1 many 12
CASSLSVVGQPQHF TGTGCCAGTAGTCTATCAGTGGTGGGTCAGCCCCAGCATTTT TRBV19 . TRBJ1-5 many 14
CATTDDYYGYTF TGCGCCACCACGGACGATTACTATGGCTACACCTTC TRBV5-1 . TRBJ1-2 many 12
CASSPGGLDGNQPQHF TGTGCCAGTTCCCCGGGAGGCCTGGATGGCAATCAGCCCCAGCATTTT TRBV19 . TRBJ1-5 many 16
CAIGLAGGPGDEQYF TGTGCCATAGGACTAGCGGGAGGGCCTGGGGACGAGCAGTACTTC TRBV10-3 TRBD2 TRBJ2-7 many 15
CSAYMPEQYF TGCAGTGCTTACATGCCCGAGCAGTACTTC TRBV20-1 . TRBJ2-7 many 10
CASSLSRGGEQYF TGTGCCAGCAGTTTATCACGGGGTGGGGAGCAGTACTTC TRBV27 . TRBJ2-7 many 13
CASSGHGGIQQEAQYF TGTGCCAGCAGTGGACACGGCGGCATCCAACAAGAGGCCCAGTACTTC TRBV7-2 . TRBJ2-5 . 16
CASSFETENSNQPQHF TGTGCCAGCAGTTTCGAGACAGAAAATAGCAATCAGCCCCAGCATTTT TRBV7-8 . TRBJ1-5 . 16
CASLGPASGYEQYF TGTGCCAGCCTGGGGCCAGCGAGTGGGTACGAGCAGTACTTC TRBV2 . TRBJ2-7 many 14
CATSDQLGYTF TGTGCCACCAGTGATCAATTGGGCTACACCTTC TRBV24-1 . TRBJ1-2 many 11
CASRKLRDEQYF TGTGCCAGCAGAAAACTGCGTGACGAGCAGTACTTC TRBV12-3/TRBV12-4 . TRBJ2-7 many 12
CATSRAGIPNTEAFF TGTGCCACCAGCAGGGCAGGGATTCCGAACACTGAAGCTTTCTTT TRBV15 . TRBJ1-1 many 15
CASSFNRGPGYIF TGTGCCAGCAGTTTTAACAGGGGACCCGGCTACATCTTC TRBV12-3/TRBV12-4 TRBD1 TRBJ1-2 . 13
CASSYSPTALGGYTF TGTGCCAGCAGTTACTCCCCCACGGCTCTCGGAGGCTACACCTTC TRBV10-3 . TRBJ1-2 . 15
CASSLSAQGAWNTEAFF TGTGCCAGCAGTTTATCGGCCCAGGGGGCATGGAACACTGAAGCTTTCTTT TRBV10-3 TRBD1 TRBJ1-1 . 17
CASSVPTRNTEAFF TGTGCCAGCAGCGTCCCCACTAGGAACACTGAAGCTTTCTTT TRBV7-8 . TRBJ1-1 . 14
CASSWDPRGDGETQYF TGTGCCAGCAGTTGGGACCCCAGGGGCGACGGGGAGACCCAGTACTTC TRBV10-3 . TRBJ2-5 few 16
CASSPPGLSYEQYF TGTGCCAGCTCACCACCGGGCCTCTCCTACGAGCAGTACTTC TRBV18 . TRBJ2-7 few 14
CASSSQGMDEQYF TGTGCCAGCAGCTCCCAGGGCATGGACGAGCAGTACTTC TRBV7-6 . TRBJ2-7 many 13
CASSPEQGVLYGYTF TGTGCCAGCAGCCCCGAGCAGGGGGTCCTCTATGGCTACACCTTC TRBV6-4 TRBD1 TRBJ1-2 . 15
CASSLSRQVSSEQYF TGTGCCAGCAGCTTATCCCGACAGGTCTCGTCCGAGCAGTACTTC TRBV7-6 . TRBJ2-7 many 15
CASSSIAGVGEQYF TGTGCCAGCAGCTCCATAGCGGGAGTGGGCGAGCAGTACTTC TRBV7-3 TRBD2 TRBJ2-7 many 14
CASRTGGDVVGQPQHF TGTGCCAGTAGAACCGGCGGCGACGTCGTCGGTCAGCCCCAGCATTTT TRBV19 . TRBJ1-5 . 16
CASSVPGGAYGYTF TGTGCCAGCAGTGTTCCAGGGGGCGCCTATGGCTACACCTTC TRBV6-1 TRBD1 TRBJ1-2 . 14
CSVGQGFETQYF TGCAGCGTTGGACAGGGTTTTGAGACCCAGTACTTC TRBV29-1 TRBD1 TRBJ2-5 . 12
CASSPIDNVAFF TGTGCCAGCAGCCCCATAGACAATGTAGCTTTCTTT TRBV6-6 . TRBJ1-1 many 12
CASSSRRGHQETQYF TGTGCCAGCAGTTCGCGACGGGGTCACCAAGAGACCCAGTACTTC TRBV12-3/TRBV12-4 . TRBJ2-5 . 15
CASSHPGRGREQYF TGCGCCAGCAGCCACCCGGGACGGGGCCGCGAGCAGTACTTC TRBV10-2 . TRBJ2-7 once 14